A single T cell receptor (beta chain) is shown here with its context. These data belong to a study of blood T cell repertoires in COVID-19. Study context: Sources were T cells, B-cell-depleted T cells, or PBMCs; the material itself was cDNA or gDNA.

Original methodology: Amplification of reference gene primers was used by the study to estimate nucleated cell counts. Here immunoSEQ multiplex PCR was the method, and the copy in TCRdb shows in-frame clones only, minus some. V and J calls and clone size are those listed in that table; D and trimming were worked out from the DNA. The data show under 300,000 clones, 84% seen once. Germline-derived CDR1 and CDR2 are LGHNT and FRNRAP. This CDR3 has 14 residues. V lost 3 bases to trimming and J lost 4 bases; unmatched junction nucleotides: 6. Sequenced input: peripheral blood. This chain uses TRBV12-5 with TRBJ2-7; 7 bases agree with TRBD1. The receptor was derived from a man aged 50-60 years with acute or convalescent COVID-19. The CDR3 DNA is TGTGCTAGTGGTTTCAGGGACAGACGTTACGAGCAGTACTTC. Translating gives CASGFRDRRYEQYF.